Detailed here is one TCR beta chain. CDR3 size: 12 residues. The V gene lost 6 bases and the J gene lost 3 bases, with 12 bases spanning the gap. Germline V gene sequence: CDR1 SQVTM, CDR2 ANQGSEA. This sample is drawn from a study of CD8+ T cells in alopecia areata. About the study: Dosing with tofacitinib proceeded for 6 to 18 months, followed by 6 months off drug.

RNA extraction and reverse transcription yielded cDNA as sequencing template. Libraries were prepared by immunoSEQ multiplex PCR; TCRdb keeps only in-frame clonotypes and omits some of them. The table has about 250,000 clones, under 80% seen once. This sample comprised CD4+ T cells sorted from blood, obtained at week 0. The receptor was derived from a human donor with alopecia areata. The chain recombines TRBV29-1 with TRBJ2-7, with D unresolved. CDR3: CSVGRSDYEQYF. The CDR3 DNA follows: TGCAGCGTGGGAAGATCGGACTACGAGCAGTACTTC.